A selection of T cell receptor beta chains follows, all from one sample in a study of regulatory T cells in long-lasting Graves disease. TCRdb re-called the multiplex PCR reads through MiXCR, storing one row per CDR3 protein. Of a few hundred thousand distinct CDR3 sequences in the sample, approximately 16% were seen once. These sequences were also reported in another study, on T cells in Graves' hyperthyroidism and ophthalmopathy.

This specimen consisted of peripheral blood mononuclear cells (PBMCs), obtained at new diagnosis, from a patient treated with antithyroid drugs. These TCRs come from a woman in her thirties or forties with Graves disease. The CDR3 runs from the conserved cysteine through the conserved F or W. D genes are given only for firm matches. Where a row states a size, it is once, few, many or the class of an expanded clone; other rows omit it.

v_call: TRBV28; clone_size: .; d_call: .; j_call: TRBJ2-7; cdr3_aa: CASSSVLRYEQYF; cdr3_nt: TGTGCCAGCAGCTCGGTTCTTCGCTACGAGCAGTACTTC
v_call: TRBV12-3/TRBV12-4; clone_size: many; d_call: .; j_call: TRBJ2-7; cdr3_aa: CASRPPRADSYEQYF; cdr3_nt: TGTGCCAGCAGGCCTCCCAGGGCAGATTCCTACGAGCAGTACTTC
v_call: TRBV30; clone_size: .; d_call: TRBD1; j_call: TRBJ2-1; cdr3_aa: CAWRDRGRFSNEQFF; cdr3_nt: TGTGCCTGGAGGGACAGGGGGCGTTTCTCCAATGAGCAGTTCTTC
v_call: TRBV5-1; clone_size: many; d_call: .; j_call: TRBJ2-2; cdr3_aa: CASSLRRGDTGELFF; cdr3_nt: TGCGCCAGCAGCTTGAGGAGGGGGGACACCGGGGAGCTGTTTTTT
v_call: TRBV28; clone_size: many; d_call: TRBD2; j_call: TRBJ2-5; cdr3_aa: CASSFLSGLAGETQYF; cdr3_nt: TGTGCCAGCAGTTTTTTAAGTGGGCTAGCGGGGGAGACCCAGTACTTC
v_call: TRBV5-1; clone_size: many; d_call: .; j_call: TRBJ2-2; cdr3_aa: CASSLEINTGELFF; cdr3_nt: TGCGCCAGCAGCCTAGAGATTAACACCGGGGAGCTGTTTTTT
v_call: TRBV4-3; clone_size: .; d_call: .; j_call: TRBJ2-5; cdr3_aa: CASSQDGTHQETQYF; cdr3_nt: TGCGCCAGCAGCCAAGACGGGACCCACCAAGAGACCCAGTACTTC
v_call: TRBV4-1; clone_size: few; d_call: .; j_call: TRBJ2-2; cdr3_aa: CASSQFYSANTGELFF; cdr3_nt: TGCGCCAGCAGCCAATTTTACAGCGCGAACACCGGGGAGCTGTTTTTT
v_call: TRBV10-3; clone_size: many; d_call: .; j_call: TRBJ2-7; cdr3_aa: CAVAPPGSSYEQYF; cdr3_nt: TGTGCCGTAGCGCCGCCGGGAAGCTCCTACGAGCAGTACTTC
v_call: TRBV19; clone_size: .; d_call: TRBD1; j_call: TRBJ2-1; cdr3_aa: CASSILRQGHFERFF; cdr3_nt: TGTGCCAGTAGTATTCTGAGACAGGGACACTTTGAGCGGTTCTTC
v_call: TRBV11-2; clone_size: many; d_call: .; j_call: TRBJ2-7; cdr3_aa: CASSLTLDYEQYF; cdr3_nt: TGTGCCAGCAGCTTAACCCTTGACTACGAGCAGTACTTC
v_call: TRBV3-1; clone_size: many; d_call: .; j_call: TRBJ2-1; cdr3_aa: CASSKTTNEQFF; cdr3_nt: TGTGCCAGCAGCAAAACCACCAATGAGCAGTTCTTC
v_call: TRBV4-2; clone_size: .; d_call: TRBD2; j_call: TRBJ2-7; cdr3_aa: CASSQDLAGGSPYEQYF; cdr3_nt: TGTGCCAGCAGCCAAGATCTAGCGGGAGGATCCCCCTACGAGCAGTACTTC
v_call: TRBV27; clone_size: many; d_call: TRBD2; j_call: TRBJ2-1; cdr3_aa: CASSFGTSRNEQFF; cdr3_nt: TGTGCCAGCAGTTTCGGGACTAGCAGAAATGAGCAGTTCTTC
v_call: TRBV18; clone_size: .; d_call: TRBD1; j_call: TRBJ2-7; cdr3_aa: CASSPRTGGTYKQYF; cdr3_nt: TGTGCCAGCTCACCGAGGACAGGGGGTACCTACAAGCAGTACTTC
v_call: TRBV3-1; clone_size: few; d_call: TRBD1; j_call: TRBJ1-5; cdr3_aa: CASSQGQGSSLNQPQHF; cdr3_nt: TGTGCCAGCAGCCAAGGACAGGGATCCTCCCTCAATCAGCCCCAGCATTTT
v_call: TRBV14; clone_size: many; d_call: .; j_call: TRBJ1-6; cdr3_aa: CASSQVTFSPLHF; cdr3_nt: TGTGCCAGCAGCCAAGTTACGTTTTCACCCCTCCACTTT
v_call: TRBV20-1; clone_size: many; d_call: .; j_call: TRBJ1-2; cdr3_aa: CSASSRGGNGYTF; cdr3_nt: TGCAGTGCTTCCAGTCGGGGTGGGAACGGCTACACCTTC
v_call: TRBV5-1; clone_size: many; d_call: .; j_call: TRBJ1-1; cdr3_aa: CASSLAAGGTEAFF; cdr3_nt: TGCGCCAGCAGCTTGGCAGCGGGGGGAACTGAAGCTTTCTTT
v_call: TRBV11-3; clone_size: many; d_call: .; j_call: TRBJ1-1; cdr3_aa: CASSSPWTGFEAFF; cdr3_nt: TGTGCCAGCAGCTCTCCCTGGACTGGGTTTGAAGCTTTCTTT
v_call: TRBV15; clone_size: few; d_call: .; j_call: TRBJ2-1; cdr3_aa: CATSRDRNNEQFF; cdr3_nt: TGTGCCACCAGCAGAGATAGGAACAATGAGCAGTTCTTC
v_call: TRBV11-2; clone_size: many; d_call: .; j_call: TRBJ2-5; cdr3_aa: CASSLWPPEETQYF; cdr3_nt: TGTGCCAGCAGCTTATGGCCCCCAGAAGAGACCCAGTACTTC
v_call: TRBV15; clone_size: few; d_call: .; j_call: TRBJ2-5; cdr3_aa: CATSRERETQYF; cdr3_nt: TGTGCCACCAGCAGGGAGCGGGAGACCCAGTACTTC
v_call: TRBV12-3/TRBV12-4; clone_size: .; d_call: TRBD1; j_call: TRBJ1-4; cdr3_aa: CASGTVGEKLFF; cdr3_nt: TGTGCCAGCGGGACAGTCGGGGAAAAACTGTTTTTT
v_call: TRBV27; clone_size: few; d_call: TRBD2; j_call: TRBJ2-5; cdr3_aa: CASSQGLAGFETQYF; cdr3_nt: TGTGCCAGCAGTCAAGGACTAGCGGGATTCGAGACCCAGTACTTC
v_call: TRBV11-2; clone_size: many; d_call: TRBD2; j_call: TRBJ2-1; cdr3_aa: CASRSLAASSYNEQFF; cdr3_nt: TGTGCCAGCAGGTCACTAGCGGCTAGCTCCTACAATGAGCAGTTCTTC
v_call: TRBV10-3; clone_size: .; d_call: TRBD2; j_call: TRBJ2-1; cdr3_aa: CAIGEREDSYNEQFF; cdr3_nt: TGTGCCATCGGGGAGCGGGAGGACTCCTACAATGAGCAGTTCTTC
v_call: TRBV9; clone_size: .; d_call: TRBD1; j_call: TRBJ2-7; cdr3_aa: CASSVGQGRHEQYF; cdr3_nt: TGTGCCAGCAGCGTGGGACAGGGTAGGCACGAGCAGTACTTC